One and the same sample provided the 18 T cell receptor beta chains below, sequenced in a study of T cell repertoires in cytomegalovirus infection. Via MiXCR, TCRdb re-called the reads, giving one row per CDR3 protein. The table has roughly 800,000 distinct CDR3 sequences, about 28% seen once. What these receptors recognize is not known. The material was cultured CD8+ T cells from PBMCs, obtained from culture after CMV antigen stimulation. These receptors came from a human donor in good health (CMV status not recorded). Some clones in this sample may be carry-over from other donors' samples.

This chain connects TRBV4-2 to TRBJ2-1; D not certain. Trimming took off 4 bases at V and 6 bases at J, with 16 bases between the two ends. CDR1 is LGHNA, CDR2 YNFKEQ, per germline. The CDR3 runs 15 residues. CDR3: CASSPRRGPPNEQFF. The CDR3 bases are TGTGCCAGCAGCCCCCGAAGAGGACCCCCCAATGAGCAGTTCTTC.

The rearrangement uses TRBV27 and TRBJ1-1; D might be TRBD1 (5 bases). V shed 4 bases and J shed 0 bases, with 12 bases lying between them. The CDR3 covers 15 residues. Germline V gene sequence: CDR1 MNHEY, CDR2 SMNVEV (reference sequence). The CDR3: CASSSRGVMNTEAFF. DNA of the CDR3: TGTGCCAGCAGTTCTCGGGGGGTCATGAACACTGAAGCTTTCTTT.

The chain links TRBV12-3 or TRBV12-4 to TRBJ2-1; 15 bases align to TRBD2. The CDR3 is 15 residues long. V lost 5 bases and J lost 5; bases outside the gene matches: 1. The CDR3 DNA reads TGTGCCAGCAGTGGGACTAGCGGGGGGAACAATGAGCAGTTCTTC. The encoded protein is CASSGTSGGNNEQFF.

This clonotype was seen more than once but under ten times. The chain recombines TRBV6-1 with TRBJ1-5; perhaps TRBD1 as D (5 bases). V lost 6 bases and J 9 bases, leaving 18 bases between the germline ends. CDR1 MNHNS and CDR2 SASEGT come from the germline V gene. The CDR3 consists of 14 residues. CDR3 region: CASSPRGLGWPQHF. CDR3 sequence (DNA): TGTGCCAGCAGCCCCCGGGGCCTTGGATGGCCCCAGCATTTT.

The chain employs TRBV5-4 and TRBJ1-2; a possible D gene is TRBD1 (6 bases). Deletions cut 5 bases from V and 4 bases from J, with 15 bases between. CDR1 and CDR2 from the germline V gene are SGHNT and YYREEE (reference sequence). The CDR3 sequence is 14 residues long. The CDR3 DNA sequence: TGTGCCAGCAGTTTAAAGGACAGCATCTATGGCTACACCTTC. This codes for CASSLKDSIYGYTF.

This chain joins TRBV6-5 and TRBJ2-5, with 11 nucleotides matching TRBD2. This CDR3 comprises 15 residues. V lost 8 bases to trimming and J lost 2 bases; unmatched junction nucleotides: 7. Per the germline V gene, CDR1 is MNHEY and CDR2 is SVGAGI. CDR3 region: CASGGGLAVQETQYF. CDR3 nucleotide sequence: TGTGCCAGCGGCGGGGGACTAGCGGTACAAGAGACCCAGTACTTC.

This clonotype was observed many times. V and J are TRBV7-2 and TRBJ1-1; 7 nucleotides align to TRBD1. V was pared by 5 bases and J by 11 bases, with 8 bases of the junction left unmatched. Germline CDR1 reads SGHTA; CDR2 reads FQGNSA. There are 12 residues in the CDR3. The CDR3 here is CASSPTGSRAFF. Written as DNA, the CDR3 is TGTGCCAGCAGCCCGACAGGGTCTCGGGCTTTCTTT.

The chain uses TRBV7-3 and TRBJ2-3, with D unresolved. The CDR3 loop spans 14 amino acids. The germline gives CDR1 SGHTA, CDR2 FQGTGA. Trimming stripped 5 bases from V and 2 bases from J, with 11 bases between. CDR3 bases: TGTGCCAGCAGCGTTGACCTTCTCACAGATACGCAGTATTTT. Encoded protein: CASSVDLLTDTQYF.

The chain recombines TRBV2 with TRBJ1-2; a weak D match, TRBD1 (5 bases). The V end was cut by 3 bases, the J end by 4 bases, with 9 bases between. The germline V gene has CDR1 SNHLY and CDR2 FYNNEI. This CDR3 spans 13 amino acids. The CDR3 region has the DNA TGTGCCAGCAGTGAGGGGGGAGTCTATGGCTACACCTTC. Amino acid sequence: CASSEGGVYGYTF.

The gene calls are TRBV12-5 and TRBJ1-2; the D is unclear. V lost 3 bases and J lost 5, with 16 bases in between. The CDR3 covers 15 residues. Germline CDR1 LGHNT, CDR2 FRNRAP. CDR3 sequence: CASGLGGRAPYGYTF. The CDR3 nucleotides are TGTGCTAGTGGTTTAGGCGGGAGGGCACCGTATGGCTACACCTTC. Combining the CDR3 with reference TRBV12-5 and TRBJ1-2 gives the whole variable domain DARVTQTPRHKVTEMGQEVTMRCQPILGHNTVFWYRQTMMQGLELLAYFRNRAPLDDSGMPKDRFSAEMPDATLATLKIQPSEPRDSAVYFCASGLGGRAPYGYTFGSGTRLTVV.

The chain carries TRBV19 and TRBJ2-2, with TRBD1 matching 7 bases. This CDR3 spans 15 amino acids. Trimming at V came to 3 bases and at J to 1 base, leaving 2 bases not matched to a gene. CDR1 and CDR2 from the germline V gene are LNHDA and SQIVND (reference sequence). CDR3 in amino acids: CASSMRTGNTGELFF. Written as DNA, the CDR3 is TGTGCCAGTAGTATGCGGACAGGGAACACCGGGGAGCTGTTTTTT.

This clonotype turned up a few times. The J gene is TRBJ1-5, the V gene TRBV27; TRBD1 agrees at 12 bases. The J segment lost 6 bases and the V segment lost 5 bases, leaving 8 bases of the junction unmatched. The CDR3 consists of 16 residues. CDR1 and CDR2 (germline): MNHEY, SMNVEV (reference sequence). Here the CDR3 DNA reads TGTGCCAGCAGTCCCCTGGGACAGGGGGCAGGTCAGCCCCAGCATTTT. Its protein product is CASSPLGQGAGQPQHF.

This chain links TRBV6-2 or TRBV6-3 with TRBJ1-1; no clear D gene. The germline V gene has CDR1 MNHEY and CDR2 SVGEGT. Trimming shortened V by 8 bases and J by 1 base, and 8 bases separated the two germline ends. The CDR3 spans 12 residues. This CDR3 reads CASGKGNTEAFF. The CDR3 coding sequence is TGTGCCAGCGGCAAGGGGAACACTGAAGCTTTCTTT.

This clonotype was recorded a few times. This chain links TRBV4-1 with TRBJ1-2; D unclear. The germline V and J ends were trimmed by 1 base and 5 bases, with 8 bases remaining between them. The CDR3 is made up of 13 amino acids. Germline V gene data show CDR1 as MGHRA and CDR2 as YSYEKL. CDR3 protein: CASSQAALYGYTF. CDR3 nucleotide sequence: TGCGCCAGCAGCCAAGCAGCTTTGTATGGCTACACCTTC.

This clonotype was detected only once. The chain recombines TRBV12-5 with TRBJ2-1; 7 nucleotides agree with TRBD1. Trimming took 1 base from V and 8 from J; bases not matched to a gene: 5. CDR3 length equals 14 residues. Germline V lookup: CDR1 LGHNT, CDR2 FRNRAP. In DNA form, the CDR3 reads TGTGCTAGTGGTTTGGGACAGGGAAGGGATGAGCAGTTCTTC. Protein: CASGLGQGRDEQFF. The full variable domain, rest sourced from reference TRBV12-5 and TRBJ2-1, is DARVTQTPRHKVTEMGQEVTMRCQPILGHNTVFWYRQTMMQGLELLAYFRNRAPLDDSGMPKDRFSAEMPDATLATLKIQPSEPRDSAVYFCASGLGQGRDEQFFGPGTRLTVL.

This clonotype was picked up many times. The chain recombines TRBV7-9 with TRBJ1-1; tentative D call: TRBD1 (5 bases). Germline lookup yields CDR1 SEHNR and CDR2 FQNEAQ (reference sequence). CDR3 length: 14 residues. V was clipped by 4 bases and J by 5 bases, with 14 bases between them. Here the CDR3 reads CASSSGRQGTEAFF. In DNA form, the CDR3 reads TGTGCCAGCAGCTCGGGCCGGCAGGGTACTGAAGCTTTCTTT.

The chain combines TRBV12-5 with TRBJ2-5; the D is unclear. This CDR3 contains 16 residues. V was pared by 0 bases and J by 5 bases, with 16 bases between. CDR1 is LGHNT, CDR2 FRNRAP, per germline. The CDR3 bases are TGTGCTAGTGGTTTGGTCCCGAACCCAGCCAGGGAGACCCAGTACTTC. Protein product: CASGLVPNPARETQYF.

The V call is TRBV10-3, the J call TRBJ1-6; no reliable D call. Trimming took 6 bases from V and 10 from J, leaving 25 bases between them. Germline-derived CDR1 and CDR2 are ENHRY and SYGVKD. CDR3 size: 17 residues. CDR3 DNA: TGTGCCATCAGAGAACCTTTCTCGACGGGTTGGGGATCACCCCTCCACTTT. Encoded protein: CAIREPFSTGWGSPLHF.